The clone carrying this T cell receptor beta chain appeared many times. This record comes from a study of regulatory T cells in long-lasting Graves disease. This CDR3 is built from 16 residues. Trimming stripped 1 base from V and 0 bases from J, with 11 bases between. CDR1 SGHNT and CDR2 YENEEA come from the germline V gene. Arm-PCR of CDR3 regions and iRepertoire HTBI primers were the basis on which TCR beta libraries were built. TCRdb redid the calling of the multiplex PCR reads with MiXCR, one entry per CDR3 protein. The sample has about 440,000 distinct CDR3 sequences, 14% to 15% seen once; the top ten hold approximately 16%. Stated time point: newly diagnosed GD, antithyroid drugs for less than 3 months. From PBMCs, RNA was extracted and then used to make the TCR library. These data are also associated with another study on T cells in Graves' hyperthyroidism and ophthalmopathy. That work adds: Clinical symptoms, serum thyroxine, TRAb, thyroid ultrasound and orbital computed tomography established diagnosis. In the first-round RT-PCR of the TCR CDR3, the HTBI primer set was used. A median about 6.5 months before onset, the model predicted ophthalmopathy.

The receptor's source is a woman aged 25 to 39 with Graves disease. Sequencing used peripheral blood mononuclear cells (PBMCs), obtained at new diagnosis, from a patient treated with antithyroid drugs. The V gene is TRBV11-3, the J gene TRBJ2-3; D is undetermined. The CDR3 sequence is CASSLVGFASTDTQYF. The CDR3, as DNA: TGTGCCAGCAGCTTAGTGGGTTTCGCTAGCACAGATACGCAGTATTTT.